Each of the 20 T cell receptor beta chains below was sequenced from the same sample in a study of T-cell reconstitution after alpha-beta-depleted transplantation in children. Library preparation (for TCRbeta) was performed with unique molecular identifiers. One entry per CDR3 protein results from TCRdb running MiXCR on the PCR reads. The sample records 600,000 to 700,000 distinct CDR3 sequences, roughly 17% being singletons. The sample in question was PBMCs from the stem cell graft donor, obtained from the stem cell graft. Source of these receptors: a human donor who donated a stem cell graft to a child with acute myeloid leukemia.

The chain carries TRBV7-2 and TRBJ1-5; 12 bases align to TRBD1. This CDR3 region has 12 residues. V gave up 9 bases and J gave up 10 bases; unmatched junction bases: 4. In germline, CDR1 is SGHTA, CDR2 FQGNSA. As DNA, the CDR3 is TGTGCCAGTGGGACAGGGGGCGGACCCCAGCATTTT. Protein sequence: CASGTGGGPQHF.

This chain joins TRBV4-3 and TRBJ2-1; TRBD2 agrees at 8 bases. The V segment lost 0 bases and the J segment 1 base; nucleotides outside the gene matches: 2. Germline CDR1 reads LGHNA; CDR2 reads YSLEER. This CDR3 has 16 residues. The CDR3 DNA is TGCGCCAGCAGCCAAGAGACGGGGGGGTCCTACAATGAGCAGTTCTTC. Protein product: CASSQETGGSYNEQFF.

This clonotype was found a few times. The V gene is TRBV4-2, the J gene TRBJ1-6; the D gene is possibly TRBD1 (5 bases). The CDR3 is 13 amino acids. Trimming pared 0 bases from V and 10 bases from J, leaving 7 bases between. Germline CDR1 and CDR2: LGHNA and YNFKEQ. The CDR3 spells CASSQDRDSPLHF. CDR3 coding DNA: TGTGCCAGCAGCCAAGACAGGGACTCACCCCTCCACTTT.

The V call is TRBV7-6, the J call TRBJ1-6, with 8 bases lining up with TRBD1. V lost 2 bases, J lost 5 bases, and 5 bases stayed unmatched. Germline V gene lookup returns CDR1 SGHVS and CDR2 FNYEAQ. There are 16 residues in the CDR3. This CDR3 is CASSLLRTGNNSPLHF. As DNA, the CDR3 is TGTGCCAGCAGCTTATTAAGGACAGGGAATAATTCACCCCTCCACTTT.

The CDR3 loop reads CASSPRTTSSTGELFF. CDR3 DNA sequence: TGCGCCAGCAGCCCCCGGACTACCTCGAGCACCGGGGAGCTGTTTTTT. The V call is TRBV4-3, the J call TRBJ2-2, with a weak D call TRBD2 (6 bases). Deletions cut 4 bases from V and 4 bases from J, with 16 bases between. Germline CDR1 and CDR2: LGHNA and YSLEER. This CDR3 contains 16 residues.

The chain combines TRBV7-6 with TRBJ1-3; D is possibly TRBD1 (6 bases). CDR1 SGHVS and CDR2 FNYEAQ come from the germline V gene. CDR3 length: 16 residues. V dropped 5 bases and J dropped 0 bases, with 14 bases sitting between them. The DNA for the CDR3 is TGTGCCAGCAGCCCCCTGGACAGTTACTCTGGAAACACCATATATTTT. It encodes CASSPLDSYSGNTIYF.

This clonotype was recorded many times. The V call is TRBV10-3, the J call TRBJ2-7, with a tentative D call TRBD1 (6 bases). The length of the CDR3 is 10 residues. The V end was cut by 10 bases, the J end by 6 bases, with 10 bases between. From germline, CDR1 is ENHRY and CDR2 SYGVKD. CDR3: CASGQSEQYF. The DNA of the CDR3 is TGTGCCAGCGGACAGAGCGAGCAGTACTTC.

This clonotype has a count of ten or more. The CDR3 is CASSLKGPAGELFF. The CDR3 DNA is TGTGCCAGCAGTTTAAAGGGGCCCGCCGGGGAGCTGTTTTTT. The chain has TRBV12-3 or TRBV12-4 and TRBJ2-2; D may be TRBD1 (5 bases). The CDR3 spans 14 residues. V was shortened by 2 bases and J by 6 bases, with 10 bases between the two germline ends.

The CDR3 here is CASSLEGRGFADTQYF. CDR3 in DNA: TGTGCCAGCAGCTTAGAGGGCAGGGGGTTCGCAGATACGCAGTATTTT. This chain joins TRBV7-9 and TRBJ2-3, with TRBD1 matching over 7 bases. The CDR3 runs to 16 residues. Germline CDR1 and CDR2: SEHNR and FQNEAQ (reference sequence). Losses at the gene ends were 1 base for V and 4 bases for J; bases not matched to a gene: 8.

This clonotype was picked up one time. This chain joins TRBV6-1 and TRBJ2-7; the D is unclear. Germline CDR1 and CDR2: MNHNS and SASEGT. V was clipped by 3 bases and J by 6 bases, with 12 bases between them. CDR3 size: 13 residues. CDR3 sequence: CASSEVRQLEQYV. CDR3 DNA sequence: TGTGCCAGCAGTGAGGTTCGGCAGCTCGAGCAGTACGTC.

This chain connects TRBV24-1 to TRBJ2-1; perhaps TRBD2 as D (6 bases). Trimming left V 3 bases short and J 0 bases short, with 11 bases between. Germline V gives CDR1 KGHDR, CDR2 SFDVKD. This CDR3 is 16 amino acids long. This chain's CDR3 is CATSDQDGSSYNEQFF. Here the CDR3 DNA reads TGTGCCACCAGTGATCAGGACGGGAGCTCCTACAATGAGCAGTTCTTC.

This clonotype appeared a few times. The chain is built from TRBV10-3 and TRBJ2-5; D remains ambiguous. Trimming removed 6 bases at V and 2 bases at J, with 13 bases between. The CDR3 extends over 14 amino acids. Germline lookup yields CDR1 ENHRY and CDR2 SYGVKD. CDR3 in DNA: TGTGCCATCAGCGGACGGACGGCTCAAGAGACCCAGTACTTC. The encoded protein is CAISGRTAQETQYF.

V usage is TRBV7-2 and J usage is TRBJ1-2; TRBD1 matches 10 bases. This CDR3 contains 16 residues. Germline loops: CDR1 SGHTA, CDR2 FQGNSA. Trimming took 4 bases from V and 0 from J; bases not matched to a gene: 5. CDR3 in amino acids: CASSSGQGPANYGYTF. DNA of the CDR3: TGTGCCAGCAGCTCGGGACAGGGGCCAGCTAACTATGGCTACACCTTC.

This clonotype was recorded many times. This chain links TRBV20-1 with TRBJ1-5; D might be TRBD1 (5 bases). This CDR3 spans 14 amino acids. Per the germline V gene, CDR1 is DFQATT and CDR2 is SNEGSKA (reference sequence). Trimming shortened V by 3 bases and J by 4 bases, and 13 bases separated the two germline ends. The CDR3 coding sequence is TGCAGTGCTAGTCGTAGGGGTTGGAATCAGCCCCAGCATTTT. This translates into CSASRRGWNQPQHF.

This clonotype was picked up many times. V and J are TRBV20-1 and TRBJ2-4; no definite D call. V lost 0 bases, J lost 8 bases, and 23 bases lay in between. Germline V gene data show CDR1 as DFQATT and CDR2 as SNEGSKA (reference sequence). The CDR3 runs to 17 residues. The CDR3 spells CSARDYGDIASSDIQYF. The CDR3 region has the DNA TGCAGTGCTAGAGATTACGGTGATATAGCCAGTAGTGACATTCAGTACTTC.

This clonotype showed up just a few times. This CDR3 reads CASSPGQGFDEQFF. The DNA of the CDR3 is TGTGCCAGCAGCCCGGGACAGGGGTTCGATGAGCAGTTCTTC. The rearrangement uses TRBV7-9 and TRBJ2-1, with 10 bases that match TRBD1. CDR1 SEHNR and CDR2 FQNEAQ come from the germline V gene (reference sequence). V was clipped by 5 bases and J by 8 bases; unmatched bases: 6. The CDR3 runs to 14 residues.

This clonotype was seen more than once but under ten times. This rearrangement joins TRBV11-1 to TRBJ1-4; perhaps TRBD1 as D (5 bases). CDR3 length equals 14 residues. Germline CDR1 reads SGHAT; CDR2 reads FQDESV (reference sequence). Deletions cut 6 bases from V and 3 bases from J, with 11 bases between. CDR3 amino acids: CASRSGTSNEKLFF. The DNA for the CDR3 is TGTGCCAGCAGATCCGGGACTTCTAATGAAAAACTGTTTTTT.

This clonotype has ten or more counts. The CDR3 spells CSARDLGTVNTEAFF. The CDR3 DNA is TGCAGTGCTAGAGATTTGGGGACGGTGAACACTGAAGCTTTCTTT. The V call is TRBV20-1, the J call TRBJ1-1; D possibly corresponds to TRBD1 (5 bases). The CDR3 runs 15 residues. CDR1 and CDR2 (germline): DFQATT, SNEGSKA (reference sequence). Trimming removed 0 bases at V and 0 bases at J, with 11 bases between.

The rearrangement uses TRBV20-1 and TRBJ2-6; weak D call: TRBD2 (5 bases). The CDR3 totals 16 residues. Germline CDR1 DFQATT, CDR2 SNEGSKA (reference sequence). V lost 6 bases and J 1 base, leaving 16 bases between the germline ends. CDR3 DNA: TGCAGTGCAAGGACTGAAGTTAGATCTGGGGCCAACGTCCTGACTTTC. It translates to CSARTEVRSGANVLTF.

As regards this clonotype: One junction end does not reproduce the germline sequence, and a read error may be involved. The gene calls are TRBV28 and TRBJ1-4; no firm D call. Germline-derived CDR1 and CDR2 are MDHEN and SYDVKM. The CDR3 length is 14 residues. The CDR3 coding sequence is TGTGCCAGCAGTTTAAGGCAGGTTAATGAAAAACTTTTTTTT. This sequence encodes CASSLRQVNEKLFF.